One sample yielded the 22 T cell receptor beta chains listed below, sequenced in a study of blood T cell repertoires in COVID-19 (dated by TCRdb to the early 2020s). The library was produced with the immunoSEQ multiplex PCR assay. As stored in TCRdb, this immuneACCESS dataset retains in-frame rearrangements with V and J assigned. A fraction of the clones does not appear; measured against another copy, unresolved V genes explain less than half of the discrepancy, and the remainder lacks a known reason. In all, the sample holds 100,000 to 150,000 clones, and roughly 83% of those were seen once. Around 5% of the sample is in the top ten clones. The sequencing sample was made of peripheral blood. The receptors were gathered from a human donor in a cohort sampled during active COVID-19.

The CDR3 bases are TGTGCCAGCAGTCAGAAAGCGGCCTTGTACGAGCAGTACTTC. Its protein is CASSQKAALYEQYF. This chain uses TRBV28 with TRBJ2-7; weak D call: TRBD2 (5 bases). The V gene lost 5 bases and the J gene lost 4 bases, with 15 bases spanning the gap. This CDR3 is built from 14 residues. In germline, CDR1 is MDHEN, CDR2 SYDVKM.

This clone was recorded at least ten times. This CDR3 is also generated by other DNA sequences in the sample. This chain uses TRBV5-1 with TRBJ2-7; D possibly corresponds to TRBD2 (5 bases). There are 13 residues in the CDR3. V lost 0 bases, J lost 4 bases, and 8 bases lay in between. Germline V CDR1 and CDR2: SGHRS, YFSETQ. The CDR3 coding sequence is TGCGCCAGCAGCTTGGTTACGGGGTACGAGCAGTACTTC. Encoded protein: CASSLVTGYEQYF.

The chain combines TRBV28 with TRBJ2-3; 7 nucleotides align to TRBD1. CDR1 is MDHEN and CDR2 is SYDVKM in the germline V gene. V lost 5 bases, J lost 2 bases, and 7 bases stayed unmatched. The CDR3 is made up of 15 amino acids. The CDR3 DNA is TGTGCCAGCAGTCCGCCGACAGGGACCACAGATACGCAGTATTTT. Encoded protein: CASSPPTGTTDTQYF.

This clone was seen a single time. This rearrangement joins TRBV9 to TRBJ1-3; maybe TRBD1 (6 bases). Germline loops: CDR1 SGDLS, CDR2 YYNGEE. Deletions cut 1 base from V and 9 bases from J, with 11 bases between. The CDR3 is made up of 13 amino acids. CDR3 region: CASSVSGDPTIYF. CDR3 DNA: TGTGCCAGCAGCGTATCAGGGGATCCCACCATATATTTT. Combining the CDR3 with reference TRBV9 and TRBJ1-3 gives the whole variable domain DSGVTQTPKHLITATGQRVTLRCSPRSGDLSVYWYQQSLDQGLQFLIQYYNGEERAKGNILERFSAQQFPDLHSELNLSSLELGDSALYFCASSVSGDPTIYFGEGSWLTVV.

The CDR3 here is CASSQGGRAYEQYF. DNA for the CDR3: TGCGCCAGCAGCCAAGGTGGGCGGGCCTACGAGCAGTACTTC. The J gene is TRBJ2-7, the V gene TRBV4-1, with a tentative D call TRBD2 (5 bases). CDR3 size: 14 residues. Trimming took 1 base from V and 2 from J, leaving 9 bases between them. The germline V gene encodes CDR1 MGHRA and CDR2 YSYEKL.

CDR3 sequence reads: CSAGKNTEAFF. In DNA, the CDR3 is TGCAGTGCTGGCAAGAACACTGAAGCTTTCTTT. The rearrangement joins TRBV20-1 to TRBJ1-1, with D uncertain. Germline CDR1 DFQATT, CDR2 SNEGSKA (reference sequence). Trimming stripped 5 bases from V and 1 base from J, with 5 bases between. There are 11 residues in the CDR3.

The rearrangement links TRBV28 to TRBJ2-5; D remains unclear. Germline assignment: CDR1 MDHEN and CDR2 SYDVKM. The V and J ends lost 5 bases and 4 bases respectively, with 17 bases between them. This CDR3 spans 15 amino acids. CDR3 sequence: CASSPRVFNRETQYF. As DNA, the CDR3 is TGTGCCAGCAGTCCCCGGGTCTTCAACCGAGAGACCCAGTACTTC.

The chain links TRBV6-2 or TRBV6-3 to TRBJ1-3; D not certain. The length of the CDR3 is 14 residues. Germline V gene data show CDR1 as MNHEY and CDR2 as SVGEGT. V lost 4 bases and J lost 0, with 7 bases in between. CDR3 region: CASSSGSSGNTIYF. In DNA, the CDR3 is TGTGCCAGCAGTTCGGGGTCCTCTGGAAACACCATATATTTT.

A single count supports this clone. This rearrangement joins TRBV5-1 to TRBJ1-2; D not certain. The V end was cut by 3 bases, the J end by 4 bases, with 10 bases between. Germline CDR1 is SGHRS and CDR2 is YFSETQ. This CDR3 comprises 13 residues. The CDR3 region is CASSSSSGYGYTF. In DNA, the CDR3 is TGCGCCAGCAGCTCCTCCAGCGGCTATGGCTACACCTTC.

This clone came up a few times. CDR3 nucleotides: TGTGCCAGCAGCCAAGAGGTGACAACGGAAGGCCAGCCCCAGCATTTT. Its protein is CASSQEVTTEGQPQHF. The chain recombines TRBV4-2 with TRBJ1-5; D remains unclear. The CDR3 spans 16 residues. Trimming cost V 0 bases and J 7 bases, with 16 bases left between them. From germline, CDR1 is LGHNA and CDR2 YNFKEQ.

The chain is built from TRBV5-1 and TRBJ2-1; D remains unclear. Per germline, CDR1 SGHRS and CDR2 YFSETQ. The CDR3 extends over 14 amino acids. The V end was cut by 0 bases, the J end by 11 bases, with 15 bases between. CDR3 DNA sequence: TGCGCCAGCAGCTTGGAAGCGTCGGGTTTTCAGCAGTTCTTC. Translation gives CASSLEASGFQQFF.

This clone was observed a single time. V usage is TRBV4-3 and J usage is TRBJ2-1; TRBD2 aligns across 15 bases. CDR3 length equals 21 residues. J gave up 1 base and V 1 base, and 11 bases lay outside the gene matches. In germline, CDR1 is LGHNA, CDR2 YSLEER. CDR3 DNA: TGCGCCAGCAGCCAAGGGAATTCTAGGGGACTAGCGGGAGGATCCTACAATGAGCAGTTCTTC. It specifies CASSQGNSRGLAGGSYNEQFF.

This clone was picked up a small number of times. The J gene is TRBJ1-5, the V gene TRBV30, with 7 bases lining up with TRBD1. The CDR3 is 16 amino acids. The trim removed 2 bases at V and 1 base at J, leaving 8 bases unmatched. CDR1 and CDR2 (germline): GTSNPN, SVGIG (reference sequence). The CDR3 loop is CAWSQGGVMSNQPQHF. CDR3 nucleotide sequence: TGTGCCTGGAGTCAGGGGGGTGTAATGAGCAATCAGCCCCAGCATTTT.

The chain has TRBV6-5 and TRBJ1-4; D ambiguous. V lost 10 bases and J lost 7, with 16 bases in between. The germline CDR1 and CDR2 sequences are MNHEY and SVGAGI. The CDR3 is made up of 13 amino acids. The CDR3 loop is CATKTGSSEKLFF. The CDR3, as DNA: TGTGCCACCAAAACCGGGTCTAGTGAAAAACTGTTTTTT.

This rearrangement joins TRBV9 to TRBJ2-7, with 9 bases that match TRBD2. Germline V gene sequence: CDR1 SGDLS, CDR2 YYNGEE. The CDR3 has 14 amino acids. J lost 6 bases, V lost 0 bases, and 4 bases had no gene match. The CDR3 here is CASSVGLAGSEQYF. DNA for the CDR3: TGTGCCAGCAGCGTAGGGCTAGCGGGAAGCGAGCAGTACTTC.

This chain uses TRBV5-8 with TRBJ2-1; D ambiguous. The CDR3 covers 14 residues. Germline V gene sequence: CDR1 SGHTS, CDR2 YDEGEE. The V end was cut by 4 bases, the J end by 5 bases, with 13 bases between. In DNA form, the CDR3 reads TGTGCCAGCAGCCTGGCACCAGGTAACAATGAGCAGTTCTTC. It yields the protein CASSLAPGNNEQFF.

V and J are TRBV7-9 and TRBJ2-1; 7 bases map to TRBD2. The junction had 4 bases not matched to a gene; V was cut back by 1 base and J by 7 bases. This CDR3 region has 14 residues. Germline CDR1 SEHNR, CDR2 FQNEAQ (reference sequence). CDR3: CASSLGLAGNEQFF. CDR3 in DNA: TGTGCCAGCAGCTTAGGACTAGCAGGTAATGAGCAGTTCTTC. The whole variable domain, remainder taken from reference TRBV7-9 and TRBJ2-1, is DTGVSQNPRHKITKRGQNVTFRCDPISEHNRLYWYRQTLGQGPEFLTYFQNEAQLEKSRLLSDRFSAERPKGSFSTLEIQRTEQGDSAMYLCASSLGLAGNEQFFGPGTRLTVL.

This chain joins TRBV7-7 and TRBJ2-1, with no clear D. Germline values: CDR1 SSHAT, CDR2 FNYEAQ (reference sequence). V shed 1 base and J shed 0 bases, with 16 bases lying between them. CDR3 length: 18 residues. CDR3 protein: CASSLDIGGTNSYNEQFF. The CDR3 nucleotides read TGTGCCAGCAGCTTAGATATCGGTGGAACTAACTCCTACAATGAGCAGTTCTTC.

The rearrangement links TRBV11-2 to TRBJ2-5; maybe TRBD1 (5 bases). The CDR3 covers 14 residues. CDR1 and CDR2 from the germline V gene are SGHAT and FQNNGV. The V end was cut by 6 bases, the J end by 5 bases, with 16 bases between. The chain's CDR3 is CASRAVGAWETQYF. CDR3 nucleotide sequence: TGTGCCAGCAGGGCGGTTGGGGCTTGGGAGACCCAGTACTTC.

In this sample, this clone turned up once. The rearrangement uses TRBV28 and TRBJ2-3, with a tentative D call TRBD2 (5 bases). Germline V CDR1 and CDR2: MDHEN, SYDVKM. The CDR3 is 12 residues long. Trimming took off 5 bases at V and 12 bases at J, with 15 bases between the two ends. The CDR3: CASSGLAPSQYF. DNA of the CDR3: TGTGCCAGCAGTGGGCTAGCCCCTTCCCAGTATTTT.

This chain uses TRBV19 with TRBJ1-6; 10 nucleotides line up with TRBD1. The CDR3 runs 14 residues. Trimming cost V 6 bases and J 6 bases; bases outside gene matches: 2. Per the germline V gene, CDR1 is LNHDA and CDR2 is SQIVND (reference sequence). As DNA, the CDR3 is TGTGCCAGTAGGACAGGGGGCTTTAATTCACCCCTCCACTTT. It yields the protein CASRTGGFNSPLHF.

This clone was picked up a small number of times. V gene TRBV25-1 combines with J gene TRBJ1-1; tentatively, D is TRBD1 (6 bases). Per the germline V gene, CDR1 is MGHDK and CDR2 is SYGVNS. V was clipped by 2 bases and J by 3 bases, with 13 bases between them. This CDR3 region has 15 residues. CDR3 sequence (DNA): TGTGCCAGCAGTGAAGGGGGGGGCCGGTACACTGAAGCTTTCTTT. Amino acid sequence: CASSEGGGRYTEAFF.